This TCR beta chain appears in the sequencing data of a study of cytomegalovirus exposure and HLA in healthy donors. Broader study findings: There were reportedly fewer N-insertions in an Asian-associated ancestry cluster than the roughly 670-donor mean, in a later analysis.

The CDR3 is made up of 14 amino acids. Trimming cost V 5 bases and J 9 bases; bases outside gene matches: 10. Germline V gene sequence: CDR1 LNHDA, CDR2 SQIVND (reference sequence). As regards this clone: Its matching antigen is unknown.

The PCR had 60 Vbeta and 13 Jbeta primers. Data came from immunoSEQ multiplex PCR; TCRdb stores just in-frame clones and leaves some out. The sample has approximately 110,000 clones, and its top ten clones hold 6.8%. The sample comprised PBMCs. This receptor was identified in a man aged 40-49 years in good health and CMV-seropositive. The chain links TRBV19 to TRBJ2-1; 7 nucleotides agree with TRBD2. CDR3 amino acids: CASSPADQRGEQFF. CDR3 DNA: TGTGCCAGTAGTCCCGCGGATCAGCGGGGTGAGCAGTTCTTC.